This T cell receptor (beta chain) appears in the sequencing data of a study of radiotherapy plus CTLA-4 blockade in lung cancer. On the study more broadly: Disease control was seen in 31% of patients, objective responses in more than 15%. The study's findings and limits: Best predicting response, reportedly, were early blood T cell clone dynamics, with interferon-beta. TCR clones of tumor origin grew in blood after radiotherapy plus ipilimumab.

Ipilimumab-mediated CTLA-4 blockade plus focal radiation was given to patients having chemo-refractory metastatic non-small-cell lung cancer. A note on this clone: Antigen unknown.

Germline V gene sequence: CDR1 LNHNV, CDR2 YYDKDF (reference sequence). The V end lost 0 bases, the J end lost 7 bases, and 6 bases lay between the germline ends. The CDR3 length is 12 residues. Only in-frame clones appear in the TCRdb table, and some are missing; sequencing was by immunoSEQ multiplex PCR. This table holds approximately 110,000 clones, about 80% found once. J is TRBJ1-2 and V is TRBV15; D uncertain. The material was peripheral blood, obtained from a patient treated with radiotherapy plus ipilimumab. The sequence was collected from a human donor with non-small cell lung cancer that progressed on radiotherapy plus ipilimumab. Some clones in this sample may be carry-over from other donors' samples. The CDR3, as DNA: TGTGCCACCAGCAGAGATAACGGTGGCTACACCTTC. Translated, it gives CATSRDNGGYTF.